This T cell receptor (beta chain) was sequenced during a study of blood T cells in healthy people across ages. Study observations and caveats: Strong correlation was found linking TCR beta diversity to naive T cell percentage. With unsorted PBMCs, a conclusive comparison of naive versus antigen-experienced cells was not possible. Lack of knowledge of donor CMV status possibly confounded expanded clonotype changes. Observed TCR beta diversity per million T cells went down as age went up. This fall followed a roughly linear course with age.

This clonotype was counted only a few times. What it binds is unknown. From germline, CDR1 is SGHVS and CDR2 FQNEAQ. This CDR3 contains 17 residues. V lost 9 bases and J lost 0, with 20 bases in between. Through a sample-barcoded 5' primer and a J-beta primer mix, a second PCR was run for roughly 7 to 11 cycles. MiXCR, applied by TCRdb to the 5' RACE reads, yields one record per CDR3 protein. This sample has a few hundred thousand distinct CDR3 sequences, with 25% to 30% found just once. This sequence was found in a woman aged 70-85 years in good health. The specimen was blood. The rearrangement uses TRBV7-8 and TRBJ2-2, with D possibly TRBD2 on 5 matching bases. CDR3 sequence: CASQQKELASNTGELFF. As DNA, the CDR3 is TGTGCCAGTCAACAGAAAGAGCTAGCTTCGAACACCGGGGAGCTGTTTTTT.